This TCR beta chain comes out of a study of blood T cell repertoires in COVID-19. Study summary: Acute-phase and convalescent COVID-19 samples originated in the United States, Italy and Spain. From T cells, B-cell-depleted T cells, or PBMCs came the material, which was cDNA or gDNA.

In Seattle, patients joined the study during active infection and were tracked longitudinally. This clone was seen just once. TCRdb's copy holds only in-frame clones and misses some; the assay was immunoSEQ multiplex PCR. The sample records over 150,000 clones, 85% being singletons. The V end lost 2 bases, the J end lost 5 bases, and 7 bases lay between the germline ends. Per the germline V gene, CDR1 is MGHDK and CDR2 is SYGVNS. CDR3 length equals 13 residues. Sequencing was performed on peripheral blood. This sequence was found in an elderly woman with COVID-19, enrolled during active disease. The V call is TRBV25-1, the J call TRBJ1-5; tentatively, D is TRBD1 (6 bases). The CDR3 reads CASSETGHQPQHF. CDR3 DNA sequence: TGTGCCAGCAGTGAAACAGGGCATCAGCCCCAGCATTTT.